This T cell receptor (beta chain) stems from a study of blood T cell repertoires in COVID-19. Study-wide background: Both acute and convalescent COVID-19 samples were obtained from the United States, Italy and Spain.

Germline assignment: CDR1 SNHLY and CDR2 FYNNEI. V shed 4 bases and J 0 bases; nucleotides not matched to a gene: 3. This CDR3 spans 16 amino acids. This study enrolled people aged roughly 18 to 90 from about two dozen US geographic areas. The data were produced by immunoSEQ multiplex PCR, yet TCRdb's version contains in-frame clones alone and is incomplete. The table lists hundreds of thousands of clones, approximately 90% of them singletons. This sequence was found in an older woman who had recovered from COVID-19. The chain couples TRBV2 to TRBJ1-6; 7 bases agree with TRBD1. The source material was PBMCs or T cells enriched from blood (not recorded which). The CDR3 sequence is CASSATGSSYNSPLHF. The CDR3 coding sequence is TGTGCCAGCAGTGCGACAGGGAGCTCCTATAATTCACCCCTCCACTTT.